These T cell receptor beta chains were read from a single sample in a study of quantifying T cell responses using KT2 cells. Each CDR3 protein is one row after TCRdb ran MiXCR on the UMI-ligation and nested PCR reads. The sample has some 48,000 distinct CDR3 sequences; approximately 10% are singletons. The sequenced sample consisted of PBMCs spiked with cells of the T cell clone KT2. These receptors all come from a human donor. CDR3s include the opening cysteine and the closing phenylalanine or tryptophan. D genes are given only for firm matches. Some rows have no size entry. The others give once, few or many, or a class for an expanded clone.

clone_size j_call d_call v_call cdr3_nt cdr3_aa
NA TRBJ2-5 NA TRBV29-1 TGCAGCGTTGAATGGGGGGAATCGACCCAGTACTTC CSVEWGESTQYF
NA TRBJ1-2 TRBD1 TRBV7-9 TGTGCCAGCAGCAAAGGGGGCAGGCGCCTAAGTTGGAGTGGCTACACCTTC CASSKGGRRLSWSGYTF
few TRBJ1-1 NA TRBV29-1 TGCAGCGTCGCAGCGGCGGAGGGGACTGAAGCTTTCTTT CSVAAAEGTEAFF
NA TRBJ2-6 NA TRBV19 TGTGCCAGTAGTATAGTCCCCGTGTTGGGGGCCAACGTCCTGACTTTC CASSIVPVLGANVLTF
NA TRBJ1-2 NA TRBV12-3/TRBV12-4 TGTGCCAGCAGAGGACCAGGGGATGGCTACACCTTC CASRGPGDGYTF
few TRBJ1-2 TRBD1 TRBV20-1 TGCAGTGCTAAGGACAGGGATAACTATGGCTACACCTTC CSAKDRDNYGYTF
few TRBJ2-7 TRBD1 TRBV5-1 TGCGCCAGCAGCTGGGATTCAGGGGGCCTGAACGAGCAGTACTTC CASSWDSGGLNEQYF
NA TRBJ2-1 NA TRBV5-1 TGCGCCAGCAGCTTGGATGGGGGAAGCAACAATGAGCAGTTCTTC CASSLDGGSNNEQFF
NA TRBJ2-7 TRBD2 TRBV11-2 TGTGCCAGCAGCTCCACTAGCGGGAGGCCCCACGAGCAGTACTTC CASSSTSGRPHEQYF
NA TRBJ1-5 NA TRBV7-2 TGTGCCAGCAGCAGAACAGGTTATAGCAATCAGCCCCAGCATTTT CASSRTGYSNQPQHF
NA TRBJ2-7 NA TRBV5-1 TGCGCCAGCAGTCCCCGCGAGAGCGAGCAGTACTTC CASSPRESEQYF
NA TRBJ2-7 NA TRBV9 TGTGCCAGCAGCGCCTCCCCTTCCTCTCCCGCGGAAACCTACGAGCAGTACTTC CASSASPSSPAETYEQYF
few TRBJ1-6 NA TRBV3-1 TGTGCCAGCAGCCCACGACATAGGAATTCACCCCTCCACTTT CASSPRHRNSPLHF
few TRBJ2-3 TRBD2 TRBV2 TGTGCCAGCAGCCCCGGGACTAGCGGTACAGATACGCAGTATTTT CASSPGTSGTDTQYF
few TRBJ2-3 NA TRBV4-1 TGCGCCAGCAGCCAAGAGGGGGGACGACCAGATACGCAGTATTTT CASSQEGGRPDTQYF
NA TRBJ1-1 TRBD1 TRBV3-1 TGTGCCAGCAGCCAAAACCGACAGGGTGAAGCTTTCTTT CASSQNRQGEAFF
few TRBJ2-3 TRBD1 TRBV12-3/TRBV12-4 TGTGCCAGCAGCCCTAACTCCCCCGGGACAGGAGTGGCAAGAGATACGCAGTATTTT CASSPNSPGTGVARDTQYF
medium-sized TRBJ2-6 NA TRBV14 TGTGCCAGCAGCCAGTTAGGGCACTCTGGGGCCAACGTCCTGACTTTC CASSQLGHSGANVLTF
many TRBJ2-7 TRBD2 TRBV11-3 TGTGCCAGCAGCGCGGGACTAGCGGGACCGTACTTC CASSAGLAGPYF
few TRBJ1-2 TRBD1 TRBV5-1 TGCGCCAGCAGCCAGACAGGGGCCTATGGCTACACCTTC CASSQTGAYGYTF
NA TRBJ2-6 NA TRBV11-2 TGTGCCAGCAGCCGCAGGGGGGGGGCGGTAGGGGCCAACGTCCTGACTTTC CASSRRGGAVGANVLTF
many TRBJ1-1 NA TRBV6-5 TGTGCCAGCACCCTCCCGGGGGGGCGAGCTTTCTTT CASTLPGGRAFF
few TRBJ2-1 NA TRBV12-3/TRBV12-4 TGTGCCAGCAGTTACAGCACAGACGATGAGCAGTTCTTC CASSYSTDDEQFF
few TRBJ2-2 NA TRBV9 TGTGCCAGCGGAAACACCGGGGAGCTGTTTTTT CASGNTGELFF
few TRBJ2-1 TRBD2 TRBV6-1 TGTGCCAGCTCCCGCGGGGGGGCGAGTACCAATGAGCAGTTCTTC CASSRGGASTNEQFF
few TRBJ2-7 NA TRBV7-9 TGTGCCAGCAGCCCATTGGGCGACGAGCAGTACTTC CASSPLGDEQYF
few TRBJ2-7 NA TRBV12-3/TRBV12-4 TGTGCCAGCACCTCCTCGGAGGAGGGGAACTCCTACGAGCAGTACTTC CASTSSEEGNSYEQYF
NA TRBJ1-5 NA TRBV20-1 TGCAGTGCTGGAAGGCACAATCAGCCCCAGCATTTT CSAGRHNQPQHF
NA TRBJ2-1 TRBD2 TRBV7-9 TGTGCCAGCAGCCGAGAAGGACTAGCCAATGAGCAGTTCTTC CASSREGLANEQFF
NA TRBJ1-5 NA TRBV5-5 TGTGCCAGCAGCACGCAGGGCAATCAGCCCCAGCATTTT CASSTQGNQPQHF
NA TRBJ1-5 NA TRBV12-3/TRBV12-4 TGTGCCAGCAGTTTACAGGGTGAGGTTCAGCCCCAGCATTTT CASSLQGEVQPQHF
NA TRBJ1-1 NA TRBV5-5 TGTGCCAGCAGCTTGTCATGGACATCTGAAGCTTTCTTT CASSLSWTSEAFF
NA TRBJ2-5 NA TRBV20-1 TGCAGTGCTAGAGGGGGAAGCAACGCGTACCAAGAGACCCAGTACTTC CSARGGSNAYQETQYF
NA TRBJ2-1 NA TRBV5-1 TGCGCCAGCAGCTTGATGACTAACAATGAGCAGTTCTTC CASSLMTNNEQFF
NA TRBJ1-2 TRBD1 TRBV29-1 TGCAGCGTTGACTCTACAGGGGGCGATTCTGGCTACACCTTC CSVDSTGGDSGYTF
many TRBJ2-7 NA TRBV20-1 TGCAGTGCGAGACAGGCGGCGAGCGAGCAGTACTTC CSARQAASEQYF
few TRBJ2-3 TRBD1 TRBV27 TGTGCCAGTCCCCCCCGAAAGACAGGGGAGGTAGATACGCAGTATTTT CASPPRKTGEVDTQYF
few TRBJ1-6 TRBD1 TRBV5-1 TGCGCCAGCAGCCGGGCCGGGACAGGGAGGTATTCACCCCTCCACTTT CASSRAGTGRYSPLHF
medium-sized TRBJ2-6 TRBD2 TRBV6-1 TGTGCCAGCGCCGGGGGGGATGGGGCCAACGTCCTGACTTTC CASAGGDGANVLTF
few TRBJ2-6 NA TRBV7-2 TGTGCCAGCAGTAGCGACTCTGGGGCCAACGTCCTGACTTTC CASSSDSGANVLTF
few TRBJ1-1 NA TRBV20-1 TGCAGTGCTAGAGAGGGAAAGGGGGTGAACACTGAAGCTTTCTTT CSAREGKGVNTEAFF
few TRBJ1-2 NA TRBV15 TGTGCCACCAGCAGAGATTCGTCTGGGATCTATGGCTACACCTTC CATSRDSSGIYGYTF
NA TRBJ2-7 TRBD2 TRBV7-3 TGTGCCAGCAGCTTCGCTAGCGGGAACTACGAGCAGTACTTC CASSFASGNYEQYF
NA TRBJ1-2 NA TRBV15 TGTGCCACCAGCAGAGATCCGAGGGGCATGGATGATGGCTACACCTTC CATSRDPRGMDDGYTF
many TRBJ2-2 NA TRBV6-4 TGTGCCAGCAGTGACGGGACTAACACCGGGGAGCTGTTTTTT CASSDGTNTGELFF
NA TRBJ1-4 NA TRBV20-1 TGCAGTGCTAGAGATTCGGGGGACCCGAATGAAAAACTGTTTTTT CSARDSGDPNEKLFF
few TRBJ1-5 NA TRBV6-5 TGTGCCAGCAGTGAGAGCGCAAATCAGCCCCAGCATTTT CASSESANQPQHF
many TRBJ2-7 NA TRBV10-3 TGTGCCATCAGTGAGTGGGCATCCGAGCAGTACTTC CAISEWASEQYF
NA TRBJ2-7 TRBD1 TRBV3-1 TGTGCCAGCAGCCAACATAATCACAGGGGCGCCCGGGCCTACGAGCAGTACTTC CASSQHNHRGARAYEQYF
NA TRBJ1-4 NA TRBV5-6 TGTGCCAGCAGCTTGTACGCAGCCTTTAATGAAAAACTGTTTTTT CASSLYAAFNEKLFF
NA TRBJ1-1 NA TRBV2 TGTGCCAGCACGGCACAGAGGGGCACTGAAGCTTTCTTT CASTAQRGTEAFF
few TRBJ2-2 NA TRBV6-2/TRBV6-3 TGTGCCAGCAGTTACTCAGACAGCACCGGGGAGCTGTTTTTT CASSYSDSTGELFF